The subject of this entry is one T cell receptor (beta chain). Its antigen remains unknown. This entry belongs to a study of T-cell memory formation after mild COVID-19. There are 13 residues in the CDR3. Germline V gene sequence: CDR1 MNHNY, CDR2 SVGAGI (reference sequence). Trimming took 6 bases from V and 5 from J; bases not matched to a gene: 6. Study conclusions and caveats: Balance between CD4 and CD8 was seen in clones contracting day 15 to 85, and a CD4+ lean was seen in later expanders. Contracting CD8+ clones were enriched in EMRA, CD4+ mainly in CM and EM.

A single record per CDR3 protein comes from TCRdb applying MiXCR to the 5' RACE reads. The sample shows about 340,000 distinct CDR3 sequences, roughly 13% of them seen only once. The sequenced sample consisted of PBMCs or a T cell subset sorted from them (not recorded which). This chain joins TRBV6-6 and TRBJ2-5; 7 positions match TRBD1. The clonotype was recovered from a man aged 18 to 30 who had mild COVID-19 (a few samples of this study predate the infection). Cell type and time point are not known. CDR3 loop: CASRGTAWETQYF. DNA for the CDR3: TGTGCCAGCAGGGGGACAGCATGGGAGACCCAGTACTTC.